The sequence of this TCR beta chain was determined in a study of blood T cell repertoires in COVID-19. Study overall: Sites in the United States, Italy and Spain provided acute and convalescent COVID-19 samples. PBMCs, B-cell-depleted T cells, or T cells were the source of the cDNA or gDNA that made up the material.

How the authors handled the data: The authors estimated nucleated cell counts from reference gene primer amplification. Only in-frame clones appear in the TCRdb table, and some are missing; sequencing was by immunoSEQ multiplex PCR. V and J calls and clone size are copied from that table; D and trimming were computed from the DNA. The table has about 130,000 clones, 70% to 80% seen once. Per germline, CDR1 SGDLS and CDR2 YYNGEE. The CDR3 has 15 amino acids. The V and J ends lost 3 bases and 5 bases, in that order; junction bases with no gene match: 8. The receptor was derived from a man aged 40-50 years with active or convalescent COVID-19. This rearrangement joins TRBV9 to TRBJ2-1, with TRBD1 matching over 7 bases. Sequenced material: peripheral blood. The CDR3 sequence is CASSAGQPGNNEQFF. The CDR3 nucleotides are TGTGCCAGCAGCGCGGGACAGCCCGGGAACAATGAGCAGTTCTTC.